This T cell receptor (beta chain) emerged from a study of cytomegalovirus exposure and HLA in healthy donors. Study-level points and caveats: The study put 150 to 200 TCR beta chains on its list as cytomegalovirus-associated. In vitro work confirmed that three CMV-associated chains recognize CMV antigens.

Germline V gene data show CDR1 as LGHNA and CDR2 as YNFKEQ. The V and J ends lost 0 bases and 2 bases, in that order; junction bases with no gene match: 7. The CDR3 spans 17 residues. Researchers ran the PCR with 60 Vbeta and 13 Jbeta primers. This table comes from immunoSEQ multiplex PCR, and its TCRdb copy is limited to in-frame clones, with some not included. The data show fewer than 250,000 clones, under 85% seen once. Points on this clone: The antigen remains undetermined.

The chain links TRBV4-2 to TRBJ2-3; 8 bases are a match to TRBD2. Sequences were obtained from PBMCs. The origin of this receptor is a woman aged 45-65 years in good health and CMV-seropositive. DNA for the CDR3: TGTGCCAGCAGCCAAGATCTAGCGGGCGAAGACACAGATACGCAGTATTTT. As protein: CASSQDLAGEDTDTQYF.